Presented here are 20 T cell receptor beta chains from one specimen sequenced in a study of shared clonotypes between healthy human individuals. Measured with immunoSEQ multiplex PCR; TCRdb has only the in-frame clones, and not every one. The data show about 1.9 million clones, just under 95% seen once. It was CD45RO-negative cells, positively selected for CCR7, that made up naive CD8 cells, with terminally differentiated effector memory CD45RA+ cells excluded. Sequenced: naive CD8+ T cells from PBMCs. The receptors stem from a man younger than 35 in good health. Some clones in this sample may be carry-over from other donors' samples.

This chain connects TRBV6-1 to TRBJ2-3; D unresolved. The germline gives CDR1 MNHNS, CDR2 SASEGT. The CDR3 spans 16 residues. Trimming cost V 3 bases and J 5 bases, with 18 bases left between them. The CDR3 spells CASSEFNTPTEDTQYF. The DNA of the CDR3 is TGTGCCAGCAGTGAGTTTAATACCCCTACTGAAGATACGCAGTATTTT.

J is TRBJ1-2 and V is TRBV10-3, with 8 bases lining up with TRBD1. The V segment lost 2 bases and the J segment 7 bases; nucleotides outside the gene matches: 6. Germline CDR1 ENHRY, CDR2 SYGVKD. This CDR3 is 14 amino acids long. The CDR3 DNA reads TGTGCCATCAGTGAGGAGGGCAGGGGGCTTGGCTACACCTTC. It encodes CAISEEGRGLGYTF.

This chain connects TRBV28 to TRBJ1-1, with D possibly TRBD1 on 5 matching bases. This CDR3 contains 15 residues. V dropped 3 bases and J dropped 0 bases, with 11 bases sitting between them. Germline lookup yields CDR1 MDHEN and CDR2 SYDVKM. The CDR3, as DNA: TGTGCCAGCAGTTTTGTGAGGGACGTGAACACTGAAGCTTTCTTT. Amino acids: CASSFVRDVNTEAFF.

Here the CDR3 reads CASSDRDIPYEQYF. The DNA of the CDR3 is TGTGCCAGCAGTGACCGGGACATCCCCTACGAGCAGTACTTC. V gene TRBV27 combines with J gene TRBJ2-7; the D gene is possibly TRBD1 (6 bases). The CDR3 contains 14 residues. V was clipped by 5 bases and J by 2 bases, with 13 bases between them. CDR1 is MNHEY and CDR2 is SMNVEV in the germline V gene (reference sequence).

The chain employs TRBV13 and TRBJ2-7; D remains unclear. Per germline, CDR1 PRHDT and CDR2 FYEKMQ (reference sequence). V dropped 4 bases and J dropped 0 bases, with 16 bases sitting between them. This CDR3 has 16 residues. For the CDR3, the DNA is TGTGCCAGCAGCTCCTACGCTGGCCGCAGCTCCTACGAGCAGTACTTC. Residues: CASSSYAGRSSYEQYF. Based on the CDR3 plus reference TRBV13 and TRBJ2-7, the full variable domain is AAGVIQSPRHLIKEKRETATLKCYPIPRHDTVYWYQQGPGQDPQFLISFYEKMQSDKGSIPDRFSAQQFSDYHSELNMSSLELGDSALYFCASSSYAGRSSYEQYFGPGTRLTVT.

The chain carries TRBV25-1 and TRBJ2-5; the match to TRBD1 covers 8 bases. The CDR3 consists of 13 residues. With V trimmed by 6 bases and J by 2 bases, 2 bases remained unmatched. Germline lookup yields CDR1 MGHDK and CDR2 SYGVNS. This chain's CDR3 is CASSGTGQETQYF. Written as DNA, the CDR3 is TGTGCCAGCAGCGGGACAGGACAAGAGACCCAGTACTTC.

This chain connects TRBV27 to TRBJ2-2; D may be TRBD1 (6 bases). CDR1 and CDR2 from the germline V gene are MNHEY and SMNVEV (reference sequence). This CDR3 has 16 residues. Trimming removed 5 bases at V and 4 bases at J, with 17 bases between. CDR3 DNA sequence: TGTGCCAGCAGTCCCTCGGCAGGGGAAGCCACCGGGGAGCTGTTTTTT. Translation: CASSPSAGEATGELFF.

The chain uses TRBV11-2 and TRBJ2-3; D not certain. Trimming pared 6 bases from V and 2 bases from J, leaving 18 bases between. Looked up from germline, CDR1 is SGHAT and CDR2 is FQNNGV. There are 16 residues in the CDR3. In nucleotides, the CDR3 is TGTGCCAGCAGGACTCCGAATCGAACTATCACAGATACGCAGTATTTT. Translating it yields CASRTPNRTITDTQYF.

V usage is TRBV4-2 and J usage is TRBJ1-2, with D possibly matching TRBD1 (6 bases). Per germline, CDR1 LGHNA and CDR2 YNFKEQ. Deletions cut 0 bases from V and 4 bases from J, with 21 bases between. The CDR3 has 18 amino acids. CDR3 residues: CASSQEQPYQGSSYGYTF. The DNA for the CDR3 is TGTGCCAGCAGCCAAGAGCAGCCCTACCAGGGGTCGTCCTATGGCTACACCTTC.

The chain employs TRBV7-6 and TRBJ2-1, with 13 bases identical to TRBD2. CDR1 is SGHVS and CDR2 is FNYEAQ in the germline V gene. The CDR3 loop spans 15 amino acids. V was clipped by 4 bases and J by 9 bases; unmatched bases: 6. The CDR3 bases are TGTGCCAGCAGCTCAGGACTAGCGGGAGCGGGTGAGCAGTTCTTC. This encodes CASSSGLAGAGEQFF.

The V and J genes are TRBV7-2 and TRBJ1-1; D unresolved. Trimming pared 1 base from V and 5 bases from J, leaving 11 bases between. The V gene's germline CDR1 is SGHTA and CDR2 FQGNSA. The CDR3 totals 14 residues. Here the CDR3 DNA reads TGTGCCAGCAGCTTAGTGGGGTTCTGGACTGAAGCTTTCTTT. It yields the protein CASSLVGFWTEAFF. Full variable domain (remainder filled in from reference TRBV7-2 and TRBJ1-1): GAGVSQSPSNKVTEKGKDVELRCDPISGHTALYWYRQSLGQGLEFLIYFQGNSAPDKSGLPSDRFSAERTGGSVSTLTIQRTQQEDSAVYLCASSLVGFWTEAFFGQGTRLTVV.

The V gene is TRBV28, the J gene TRBJ2-5, with TRBD1 as a possible D gene (6 bases). The CDR3 has 18 residues. Germline assignment: CDR1 MDHEN and CDR2 SYDVKM. Deletions cut 5 bases from V and 2 bases from J, with 24 bases between. The CDR3 region is CASSQGFFSPGDQETQYF. The DNA for the CDR3 is TGTGCCAGCAGTCAGGGGTTCTTTTCACCAGGGGATCAAGAGACCCAGTACTTC.

The gene calls are TRBV7-2 and TRBJ2-2; D might be TRBD1 (5 bases). V was pared by 2 bases and J by 0 bases, with 13 bases between. The CDR3 is 17 residues long. Germline-derived CDR1 and CDR2 are SGHTA and FQGNSA. As DNA, the CDR3 is TGTGCCAGCAGCTTAAGAGACAGACTCTCGAACACCGGGGAGCTGTTTTTT. It specifies CASSLRDRLSNTGELFF.

Only one count was recorded for this clone. This chain links TRBV5-8 with TRBJ2-4; D may match TRBD1 or TRBD2 (5 bases each). The ends were cut back, 3 bases at V and 0 bases at J, with 19 bases in the middle. The length of the CDR3 is 18 residues. Per the germline V gene, CDR1 is SGHTS and CDR2 is YDEGEE. The CDR3 reads CASSSPAGTQVAKNIQYF. The CDR3 nucleotides read TGTGCCAGCAGCTCCCCAGCCGGGACGCAGGTAGCCAAAAACATTCAGTACTTC.

The rearrangement uses TRBV5-4 and TRBJ1-1, with 8 positions matching TRBD1. There are 14 residues in the CDR3. Trimming at V came to 1 base and at J to 8 bases, leaving 7 bases not matched to a gene. Germline CDR1 reads SGHNT; CDR2 reads YYREEE (reference sequence). CDR3 coding DNA: TGTGCCAGCAGCTTGCGAACAGGGGGAGACGAAGCTTTCTTT. Translation gives CASSLRTGGDEAFF.

Comment on this clone: This CDR3 is also generated by other DNA sequences in the sample. The genes are TRBV5-1 and TRBJ2-7; D is uncertain. CDR1 is SGHRS and CDR2 is YFSETQ in the germline V gene. This CDR3 has 11 amino acids. V gave up 3 bases and J gave up 2 bases, with 3 bases separating them. CDR3 sequence (DNA): TGCGCCAGCAGCTCCGCCTACGAGCAGTACTTC. The encoded protein is CASSSAYEQYF.

This rearrangement joins TRBV28 to TRBJ2-3; no definite D call. With 3 bases removed from V and 2 bases from J, the gap between germline ends came to 6 bases. CDR1 is MDHEN and CDR2 is SYDVKM in the germline V gene. The CDR3 consists of 13 residues. CDR3 region: CASSFVATDTQYF. DNA for the CDR3: TGTGCCAGCAGTTTCGTAGCCACAGATACGCAGTATTTT.

A remark on this clone: The sample contains more than one DNA sequence encoding this CDR3. J is TRBJ1-1 and V is TRBV6-5; TRBD1 might be the D (5 bases). With 0 bases removed from V and 5 bases from J, the gap between germline ends came to 7 bases. In germline, CDR1 is MNHEY, CDR2 SVGAGI. The CDR3 spans 13 residues. The CDR3 region is CASSYSAGTEAFF. DNA for the CDR3: TGTGCCAGCAGTTACTCCGCAGGGACTGAAGCTTTCTTT.

The V call is TRBV2, the J call TRBJ2-5; the D is unclear. Trimming shortened V by 7 bases and J by 1 base, and 13 bases separated the two germline ends. From germline, CDR1 is SNHLY and CDR2 FYNNEI. This CDR3 spans 14 amino acids. The CDR3 nucleotides read TGTGCCAGCAACGGCCAGAAGACCCAAGAGACCCAGTACTTC. This gives the protein CASNGQKTQETQYF.

As regards this clone: Other DNA sequences within the sample encode an identical CDR3. The rearrangement links TRBV9 to TRBJ2-3; 10 bases align to TRBD2. Trimming at V came to 2 bases and at J to 1 base, leaving 4 bases not matched to a gene. CDR3 size: 16 residues. Germline V gene lookup returns CDR1 SGDLS and CDR2 YYNGEE. CDR3: CASSVPLAGGTDTQYF. The DNA for the CDR3 is TGTGCCAGCAGCGTCCCCCTAGCGGGAGGCACAGATACGCAGTATTTT.